Shown below are 18 T cell receptor beta chains from a single sample sequenced in a study of beta chain features in type 1 diabetes. The whole isolated RNA underwent reverse transcription, so sequencing captured expressed TCRB transcripts. Clones were read by immunoSEQ multiplex PCR, and TCRdb kept only the in-frame ones, dropping some. Here the sample spans some 410,000 clones, 11% being singletons. Input material: naive CD4+ T cells from blood. The receptors stem from a woman younger than 35 in good health.

This clone has a handful of counts. The V gene is TRBV7-3, the J gene TRBJ2-6; D not resolved. Trimming cost V 1 base and J 0 bases, with 7 bases left between them. This CDR3 spans 16 amino acids. The germline gives CDR1 SGHTA, CDR2 FQGTGA. CDR3 nucleotides: TGTGCCAGCAGCTTAAAAGGCGGCTCTGGGGCCAACGTCCTGACTTTC. Its translation is CASSLKGGSGANVLTF.

The J gene is TRBJ2-3, the V gene TRBV18; weak D call: TRBD2 (6 bases). CDR3 length: 18 residues. Trimming cost V 2 bases and J 3 bases, with 21 bases left between them. Germline loops: CDR1 KGHSH, CDR2 LQKENI. The CDR3 nucleotides read TGTGCCAGCTCACCATACTACAGGTTTAACGCGGGAACAGATACGCAGTATTTT. Protein: CASSPYYRFNAGTDTQYF.

This clone was observed a handful of times. This rearrangement joins TRBV2 to TRBJ2-1; D ambiguous. The ends were cut back, 8 bases at V and 5 bases at J, with 19 bases in the middle. Looked up from germline, CDR1 is SNHLY and CDR2 is FYNNEI. This CDR3 comprises 15 residues. The CDR3 region is CASLVLGFNNNEQFF. As DNA, the CDR3 is TGTGCCAGCTTAGTCCTCGGTTTCAACAACAATGAGCAGTTCTTC.

V and J are TRBV9 and TRBJ2-7; 8 nucleotides line up with TRBD1. With V trimmed by 0 bases and J by 7 bases, 6 bases remained unmatched. The germline CDR1 and CDR2 sequences are SGDLS and YYNGEE. CDR3 length: 14 amino acids. The CDR3 bases are TGTGCCAGCAGCGTAGCCCAGGGGGCGCGGGAGCAGTACTTC. It encodes CASSVAQGAREQYF.

This clone was observed a few times. The rearrangement uses TRBV4-1 and TRBJ1-3; D is unresolved. Germline CDR1 reads MGHRA; CDR2 reads YSYEKL. This CDR3 has 15 residues. Trimming cost V 4 bases and J 8 bases, with 18 bases left between them. The CDR3 reads CASSLRLDPEYTIYF. In DNA, the CDR3 is TGCGCCAGCAGCCTTAGACTAGACCCGGAATACACCATATATTTT.

This clone was seen a handful of times. This rearrangement joins TRBV29-1 to TRBJ1-1; unclear D gene. Trimming took 3 bases from V and 1 from J, leaving 6 bases between them. This CDR3 has 12 residues. CDR1 is SQVTM, CDR2 ANQGSEA, per germline. The CDR3, as DNA: TGCAGCGTTGAGTATCCGAACACTGAAGCTTTCTTT. Amino acids: CSVEYPNTEAFF.

The chain links TRBV29-1 to TRBJ1-3; D remains unclear. CDR1 and CDR2 from the germline V gene are SQVTM and ANQGSEA. The length of the CDR3 is 15 residues. Trimming took 4 bases from V and 4 from J, leaving 17 bases between them. The CDR3, as DNA: TGCAGCGTTGGGGCGAGAAGGAGTAGCGGAAACACCATATATTTT. Amino acid sequence: CSVGARRSSGNTIYF.

The rearrangement joins TRBV30 to TRBJ2-3, with a tentative D call TRBD2 (6 bases). The germline V gene encodes CDR1 GTSNPN and CDR2 SVGIG (reference sequence). This CDR3 has 13 residues. Deletions cut 4 bases from V and 2 bases from J, with 10 bases between. The chain's CDR3 is CAWTRGNTDTQYF. CDR3 DNA: TGTGCCTGGACCCGGGGGAACACAGATACGCAGTATTTT.

This clone has just a few counts. This chain links TRBV29-1 with TRBJ1-1; 7 bases match TRBD1. The J segment lost 6 bases and the V segment lost 2 bases, leaving 0 bases of the junction unmatched. The germline gives CDR1 SQVTM, CDR2 ANQGSEA. The CDR3 runs to 11 residues. The CDR3 bases are TGCAGCGTTGAAACAGGGGCTGAAGCTTTCTTT. It translates to CSVETGAEAFF. Looking up the rest from reference TRBV29-1 and TRBJ1-1 gives the full variable domain: SAVISQKPSRDICQRGTSLTIQCQVDSQVTMMFWYRQQPGQSLTLIATANQGSEATYESGFVIDKFPISRPNLTFSTLTVSNMSPEDSSIYLCSVETGAEAFFGQGTRLTVV.

This clone showed up just a few times. The rearrangement uses TRBV7-8 and TRBJ2-7, with D uncertain. This CDR3 spans 13 amino acids. The germline CDR1 and CDR2 sequences are SGHVS and FQNEAQ. V was shortened by 2 bases and J by 1 base, with 6 bases between the two germline ends. The CDR3 reads CASSLSTSYEQYF. The CDR3 coding sequence is TGTGCCAGCAGCTTAAGTACATCCTACGAGCAGTACTTC.

V and J are TRBV7-2 and TRBJ1-6, with 9 bases identical to TRBD1. The length of the CDR3 is 16 residues. From germline, CDR1 is SGHTA and CDR2 FQGNSA. V dropped 2 bases and J dropped 7; count of bases not matched to a gene: 6. Here the CDR3 DNA reads TGTGCCAGCAGCTTAATGTCCGGGACAGGGAATTCACCCCTCCACTTT. This codes for CASSLMSGTGNSPLHF. Full variable domain (missing parts from reference TRBV7-2 and TRBJ1-6): GAGVSQSPSNKVTEKGKDVELRCDPISGHTALYWYRQSLGQGLEFLIYFQGNSAPDKSGLPSDRFSAERTGGSVSTLTIQRTQQEDSAVYLCASSLMSGTGNSPLHFGNGTRLTVT.

The chain has TRBV30 and TRBJ2-1; D is unresolved. The CDR3 is 11 residues long. V shed 4 bases and J shed 7 bases, with 8 bases lying between them. The germline CDR1 and CDR2 sequences are GTSNPN and SVGIG (reference sequence). CDR3 in amino acids: CAWNGRNEQFF. The CDR3 nucleotides are TGTGCCTGGAACGGCCGAAATGAGCAGTTCTTC.

This clone has more than one count but fewer than ten. The chain recombines TRBV27 with TRBJ2-3; D perhaps matches TRBD1 (6 bases). V was shortened by 2 bases and J by 4 bases, with 16 bases between the two germline ends. CDR1 is MNHEY, CDR2 SMNVEV, per germline (reference sequence). CDR3 length equals 16 residues. Written as DNA, the CDR3 is TGTGCCAGCAGTTTAGTGGGGGCTTTCCGCCCAGATACGCAGTATTTT. It is translated as CASSLVGAFRPDTQYF.

This clone was counted only a few times. The V gene is TRBV4-2, the J gene TRBJ1-2; TRBD1 agrees at 7 bases. Looked up from germline, CDR1 is LGHNA and CDR2 is YNFKEQ. The CDR3 extends over 19 amino acids. The junction had 17 bases not matched to a gene; V was cut back by 0 bases and J by 4 bases. Here the CDR3 DNA reads TGTGCCAGCAGCCAAGAGGGGGCCAGGGGGAATATGAAGATCTATGGCTACACCTTC. This translates into CASSQEGARGNMKIYGYTF.

This clone appeared a few times. The chain recombines TRBV6-5 with TRBJ1-6; D call uncertain. Germline V gene sequence: CDR1 MNHEY, CDR2 SVGAGI. The CDR3 has 16 residues. With 4 bases removed from V and 0 bases from J, the gap between germline ends came to 10 bases. The CDR3, as DNA: TGTGCCAGCAGTTTCACGCAGAGCTCCTATAATTCACCCCTCCACTTT. Its protein is CASSFTQSSYNSPLHF.

This rearrangement joins TRBV7-3 to TRBJ2-6; D ambiguous. Germline CDR1 SGHTA, CDR2 FQGTGA. V lost 5 bases and J 0 bases, leaving 8 bases between the germline ends. CDR3 length: 15 amino acids. The CDR3, as DNA: TGTGCCAGCAGCCATGAGTTCTCTGGGGCCAACGTCCTGACTTTC. The encoded protein is CASSHEFSGANVLTF.

The chain links TRBV28 to TRBJ2-7, with TRBD2 identical over 12 bases. Germline CDR1 and CDR2: MDHEN and SYDVKM. The length of the CDR3 is 18 residues. The V segment lost 5 bases and the J segment 2 bases; nucleotides outside the gene matches: 13. The CDR3: CASSPISLAGGVTYEQYF. CDR3 nucleotides: TGTGCCAGCAGTCCGATTTCTCTAGCGGGAGGGGTAACCTACGAGCAGTACTTC.

This chain connects TRBV7-9 to TRBJ1-3, with 8 bases aligning to TRBD1. Germline V gives CDR1 SEHNR, CDR2 FQNEAQ (reference sequence). This CDR3 is built from 15 residues. With 8 bases clipped from V and 3 bases from J, the junction kept 9 bases outside the gene matches. For the CDR3, the DNA is TGTGCCAGCCAACCCAGGACAGGGTTTGGAAACACCATATATTTT. It is translated as CASQPRTGFGNTIYF.